Below, 8 T cell receptor beta chains from the same sample are listed, as sequenced in a study of T cells in Graves' hyperthyroidism and ophthalmopathy. TCR beta CDR3 regions were amplified from RNA. Carried out on the TCR CDR3, a first-round RT-PCR used the HTBI primer set. TCRdb reanalysed the multiplex PCR reads using MiXCR and keeps one entry per CDR3 protein. The sample gives around 600,000 distinct CDR3 sequences, roughly 46% of which show up once; less than 9% is in the top ten. Source material: peripheral blood or thyroid tissue (not recorded which). These receptors were taken from an adult man with Graves' disease, either hyperthyroidism or ophthalmopathy (not recorded which).

The chain carries TRBV5-6 and TRBJ1-5; the match to TRBD1 covers 7 bases. The CDR3 runs to 14 residues. Germline trimming cut 4 bases from V and 3 bases from J; bases unmatched to any gene: 4. Germline CDR1 SGHDT, CDR2 YYEEEE. The CDR3 DNA is TGTGCCAGCAGCGCCGGACAGGTCAATCAGCCCCAGCATTTT. The encoded protein is CASSAGQVNQPQHF.

The chain links TRBV7-9 to TRBJ2-5; D possibly matches TRBD1 or TRBD2 (6 bases each). The CDR3 is 14 amino acids. Germline-derived CDR1 and CDR2 are SEHNR and FQNEAQ (reference sequence). Trimming shortened V by 4 bases and J by 3 bases, and 12 bases separated the two germline ends. The CDR3 DNA is TGTGCCAGCAGCTCCTCCGGGGGCAAAGAGACCCAGTACTTC. It translates to CASSSSGGKETQYF.

The CDR3 is CSARNTLRNTEAFF. The CDR3 coding sequence is TGCAGTGCACGTAACACCCTAAGGAACACTGAAGCTTTCTTT. V and J are TRBV20-1 and TRBJ1-1, with no clear D. The CDR3 spans 14 residues. V was pared by 6 bases and J by 1 base, with 15 bases between. The germline CDR1 and CDR2 sequences are DFQATT and SNEGSKA (reference sequence).

This clonotype was seen at least ten times. The rearrangement links TRBV7-9 to TRBJ1-2; TRBD1 matches 7 bases. V lost 4 bases to trimming and J lost 8 bases; unmatched junction nucleotides: 7. Germline-derived CDR1 and CDR2 are SEHNR and FQNEAQ (reference sequence). This CDR3 spans 13 amino acids. The CDR3 sequence is CASSYTGESGYTF. The CDR3 nucleotides are TGTGCCAGCAGCTACACAGGGGAATCGGGCTACACCTTC.

Many counts were recorded for this clonotype. The chain employs TRBV12-3 or TRBV12-4 and TRBJ1-1; 8 bases are a match to TRBD1. The CDR3 is made up of 15 amino acids. The trim removed 7 bases at V and 1 base at J, leaving 8 bases unmatched. CDR3 in DNA: TGTGCCAGCACCCCACGACAGGGGAGGAACACTGAAGCTTTCTTT. Its translation: CASTPRQGRNTEAFF.

J is TRBJ2-7 and V is TRBV7-2; D is tentatively TRBD1 or TRBD2 (5 bases each). Germline CDR1 SGHTA, CDR2 FQGNSA. The V end lost 1 base, the J end lost 4 bases, and 17 bases lay between the germline ends. CDR3 length: 16 amino acids. The CDR3 DNA reads TGTGCCAGCAGCTTAGGTTGGGGGACGTCAATGTACGAGCAGTACTTC. Translation gives CASSLGWGTSMYEQYF. The whole variable domain, filled in from reference TRBV7-2 and TRBJ2-7, reads GAGVSQSPSNKVTEKGKDVELRCDPISGHTALYWYRQSLGQGLEFLIYFQGNSAPDKSGLPSDRFSAERTGGSVSTLTIQRTQQEDSAVYLCASSLGWGTSMYEQYFGPGTRLTVT.

This clonotype was seen a handful of times. V gene TRBV7-8 combines with J gene TRBJ2-5, with a weak D call TRBD1 (6 bases). Germline V gene sequence: CDR1 SGHVS, CDR2 FQNEAQ. Trimming cost V 4 bases and J 2 bases, with 14 bases left between them. This CDR3 region has 15 residues. CDR3 bases: TGTGCCAGCAGCTCATCCGGGACACTTCAAGAGACCCAGTACTTC. Its translation is CASSSSGTLQETQYF.

This clonotype showed up many times. The chain carries TRBV7-8 and TRBJ2-5, with a possible D match to TRBD1 (5 bases). The CDR3 is made up of 15 amino acids. Germline assignment: CDR1 SGHVS and CDR2 FQNEAQ. The germline V and J ends were trimmed by 6 bases and 0 bases, with 14 bases remaining between them. CDR3 sequence reads: CASSSPADNQETQYF. The CDR3 DNA reads TGTGCCAGCAGTTCCCCTGCGGACAACCAAGAGACCCAGTACTTC.